This is a list of T cell receptor beta chains from one sample in a study of blood T cells in healthy people across ages. TCRdb reprocessed the 5' RACE reads with MiXCR, giving one entry per CDR3 protein. In the table there are about 640,000 distinct CDR3 sequences, approximately 30% of which are singletons. The sample taken for sequencing was blood. The source of these receptors is a woman older than 75 in good health. Each CDR3 is given with its conserved first and last residue.

V gene	CDR3 protein
TRBV18	CASSPPVQGVLGGYTF
TRBV6-1	CASSGTSGAYWDEQYF
TRBV12-3/TRBV12-4	CASSSSISTQYF
TRBV7-2	CASRAGSIQKGYTF
TRBV13	CASLLSGGIYNEQFF
TRBV27	CASRISGANVLTF
TRBV6-6	CASSSPKGGRTEAFF
TRBV6-2/TRBV6-3	CASSSTGTGIDGYTF
TRBV5-1	CASSPGLRSGGTDTQYF
TRBV15	CATSRERLVGTQYF
TRBV6-1	CASNRYDEQFF
TRBV6-1	CASSELLGLSGANVLTF
TRBV29-1	CSVERTPQAFF
TRBV7-6	CASSYTSGSFTQYF
TRBV30	CAWSRLLTGGADYGYTF
TRBV20-1	CSARFVGTYEQYF
TRBV30	CASRETEAFF
TRBV6-1	CASSGVRSEQYF
TRBV19	CASSIVTPRINEQFF
TRBV9	CASSAGGGGVYEQYF
TRBV9	CASSFEGDSGELFF
TRBV28	CASISRDFNYNGYTF
TRBV6-6	CASSPPFQSGQETQYF
TRBV3-1	CASSLASRGVPQDTQYF
TRBV5-1	CASSLGTGAGETQYF
TRBV29-1	CSADRQGAHNEQFF
TRBV6-1	CASRGARGNQPQHF
TRBV25-1	CAGREGRGGYTF
TRBV5-5	CASSLKDRYTDTQYF
TRBV7-2	CASILGGAGTGNTIYF
TRBV15	CATSRDYGSGYGYTF
TRBV7-9	CASSAYRGGDQPQHF
TRBV6-6	CASSYFTGGPYQETQYF
TRBV14	CASSQTQLGQNIQYF
TRBV29-1	CSVAPGDYNEQFF
TRBV6-5	CARRIQGAYGYTF
TRBV6-1	CASSALAGAFLGPDTQYF
TRBV18	CASSPGTDTTYEQYF
TRBV7-6	CASSLSVRGLLRSDGYTF
TRBV10-3	CATLESSGANVLTF
TRBV29-1	CSVGDSGTSTDTQYF
TRBV20-1	CSASGTNQPQHF
TRBV7-2	CASSPQWDTQYF
TRBV20-1	CSAPDSIRADTQYF
TRBV20-1	CSARDIGSDYNEQFF
TRBV29-1	CSGRHGADYGYTF
TRBV4-1	CASRSAGSYNEQFF
TRBV6-5	CATTSGANVLTF
TRBV27	CASSSSSPGQREDTQYF
TRBV29-1	CSVRWTDTQYF
TRBV7-3	CASSLTGGRSNQPQHF
TRBV20-1	CSATIGRGCTF
TRBV5-1	CASSGGQAVGSTLHF